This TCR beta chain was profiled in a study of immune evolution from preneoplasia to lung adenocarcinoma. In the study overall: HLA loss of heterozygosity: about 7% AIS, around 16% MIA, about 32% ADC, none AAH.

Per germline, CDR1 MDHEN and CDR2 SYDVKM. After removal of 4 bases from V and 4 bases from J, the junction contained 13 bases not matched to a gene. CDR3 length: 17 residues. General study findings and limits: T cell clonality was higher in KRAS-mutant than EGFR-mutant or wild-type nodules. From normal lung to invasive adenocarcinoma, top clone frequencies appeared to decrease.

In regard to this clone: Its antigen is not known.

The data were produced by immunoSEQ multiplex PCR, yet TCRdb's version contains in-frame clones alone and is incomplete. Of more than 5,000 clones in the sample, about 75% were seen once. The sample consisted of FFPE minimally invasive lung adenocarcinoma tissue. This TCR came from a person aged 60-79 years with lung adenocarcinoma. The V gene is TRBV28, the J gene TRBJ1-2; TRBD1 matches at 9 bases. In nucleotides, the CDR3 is TGTGCCAGCAGTTCCCCGGGAGGGACAGGGAGTGGCTATGGCTACACCTTC. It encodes CASSSPGGTGSGYGYTF.